This T cell receptor (beta chain) was identified during a study of vaccination and CD4 T cells after COVID-19. Noted treatment: roughly nine-day PBMC culture with coronavirus spike peptide pools or control peptides (ViraFEST assay). Details on this clonotype: Its antigen remains unidentified.

Oncomine TCR Beta short-read sequencing was applied to DNA from cultured CD4+ T cells. From the PCR reads, TCRdb called clonotypes with MiXCR, one entry per CDR3 protein. The sample consists of under 20,000 distinct CDR3 sequences, roughly 55% of them appearing once. The receptor comes from a human donor who had recovered from COVID-19. Here the sequenced sample was CD4+ T cells from blood, cultured in vitro, taken after SARS-CoV-2 vaccination.

In DNA form, the CDR3 reads TGTGCCAGCAGCTTAAGCCGGGATCAGCCCCAGCATTTT. It codes for CASSLSRDQPQHF. The rearrangement uses TRBV7-9 and TRBJ1-5; D ambiguous. CDR1 is SEHNR and CDR2 is FQNEAQ in the germline V gene (reference sequence). V gave up 2 bases and J gave up 5 bases, with 7 bases separating them. The CDR3 is made up of 13 amino acids.